A selection of T cell receptor beta chains follows, all from one sample in a study of T-cell memory formation after mild COVID-19. TCRdb re-called the 5' RACE reads through MiXCR, storing one row per CDR3 protein. The data hold 360,000 or so distinct CDR3 sequences, with approximately 29% observed a single time. Sequencing was carried out using PBMCs or a T cell subset sorted from them (not recorded which). These receptors came from an adult woman who had mild COVID-19 (a few samples of this study predate the infection). Cell type and time point are not known. The CDR3 runs from the conserved cysteine through the conserved F or W. Each record gives: clone size, D gene, V gene, J gene, CDR3 DNA, CDR3 protein. D genes are given only for firm matches. Some rows mark clone size as missing; the rest say once, few, many or name a class of expanded clone.

>-|-|TRBV6-5|TRBJ2-7
TGTGCCAGCAGTTGGGACCAGGGGGGCTACGAGCAGTACTTC
CASSWDQGGYEQYF
>once|TRBD1|TRBV12-3/TRBV12-4|TRBJ1-5
TGTGCCAGCAGTGGTCGTCCCGGGACAGGGGCTAGGAGCAATCAGCCCCAGCATTTT
CASSGRPGTGARSNQPQHF
>-|-|TRBV9|TRBJ2-3
TGTGCCAGCAGCGTAGACGGGGTCGGCGATACGCAGTATTTT
CASSVDGVGDTQYF
>many|TRBD1|TRBV20-1|TRBJ2-7
TGCAGTGCTAGTAAAGGGGGCGAGGTCGACGAGCAGTACTTC
CSASKGGEVDEQYF
>-|TRBD1|TRBV4-3|TRBJ1-3
TGCGCCAGCAGCCAAGGGATCGGGACAGGGGGAAACACCATATATTTT
CASSQGIGTGGNTIYF
>-|TRBD2|TRBV15|TRBJ2-5
TGTGCCACCAGCGGGAGACTAGCGGGGCGGGAGACCCAGTACTTC
CATSGRLAGRETQYF
>few|-|TRBV21-1|TRBJ2-3
TGTGCCAGCAGCAAATTAAGGGCGGGGTCCCCCACAGATACGCAGTATTTT
CASSKLRAGSPTDTQYF
>-|-|TRBV20-1|TRBJ1-2
TGCAGTGCGCCAGGACCCCTAAACTATGGCTACACCTTC
CSAPGPLNYGYTF
>few|TRBD2|TRBV7-8|TRBJ2-3
TGTGCCAGCAGATGGGAGGGGTCACATACGCAGTATTTT
CASRWEGSHTQYF
>few|-|TRBV7-2|TRBJ2-3
TGTGCCAGCAGCTTAGTAGTCCCCGACGGGCGCACAGATACGCAGTATTTT
CASSLVVPDGRTDTQYF
>-|-|TRBV10-3|TRBJ1-2
TGTGCCATCAGTGAGGTTGTAGGGGCGAACTATGGCTACACCTTC
CAISEVVGANYGYTF
>-|TRBD1|TRBV6-2/TRBV6-3|TRBJ2-7
TGTGCCAGCAGTTACTCGAGGGGGACAGTCTCCTACGAGCAGTACTTC
CASSYSRGTVSYEQYF
>-|-|TRBV12-3/TRBV12-4|TRBJ1-5
TGTGCCAGCAGTTTAGGCCCCAGAGCCGCAGAGCATTTT
CASSLGPRAAEHF
>-|-|TRBV11-1|TRBJ2-7
TGTGACAGCAGCTTTTCTTCTGTAAGCTCCTACGAGCAGTACTTC
CDSSFSSVSSYEQYF
>-|TRBD1|TRBV4-1|TRBJ1-5
TGCGCCAGCAGCCAGGACCCGGGACAGGTTAATCAGCCCCAGCATTTT
CASSQDPGQVNQPQHF
>-|-|TRBV7-3|TRBJ2-5
TGTGCCAGCAGCTTACAGGCCTCTCCGGGGGAGACCCAGTACTTC
CASSLQASPGETQYF
>few|-|TRBV12-3/TRBV12-4|TRBJ2-5
TGTGCCAGCAGACGGGAGCGAGAGACCCAGTACTTC
CASRRERETQYF
>-|-|TRBV9|TRBJ1-2
TGTGCCAGCAGCGGGGGGGCAGGGGTCCTCTTC
CASSGGAGVLF